A single sample gave rise to the 9 T cell receptor beta chains below, sequenced in a study of shared clonotypes between healthy human individuals. Generated by immunoSEQ multiplex PCR, the TCRdb table keeps only in-frame clones and is missing some. The profile shows some 2,500,000 clones, 85% to 95% of them singletons. The sample comprised naive CD4+ T cells from PBMCs. Subset meaning: CD45RA+ positively selected. Source of these receptors: a man between 18 and 29 years old in good health. Some clones in this sample may be carry-over from other donors' samples.

The rearrangement joins TRBV29-1 to TRBJ2-1, with 7 positions matching TRBD2. The CDR3 has 15 amino acids. With 6 bases clipped from V and 7 bases from J, the junction kept 15 bases outside the gene matches. The germline V gene has CDR1 SQVTM and CDR2 ANQGSEA. The CDR3 here is CSVGAVGGGRNEQFF. Here the CDR3 DNA reads TGCAGCGTCGGAGCCGTTGGGGGAGGGCGAAATGAGCAGTTCTTC.

This chain uses TRBV14 with TRBJ1-4; TRBD1 is a possible D gene (5 bases). The V gene lost 3 bases and the J gene lost 5 bases, with 13 bases spanning the gap. CDR1 is SGHDN and CDR2 is FVKESK in the germline V gene. This CDR3 is built from 15 residues. DNA of the CDR3: TGTGCCAGCAGCCAGGGCCGCAGGGCCAATGAAAAACTGTTTTTT. Translation gives CASSQGRRANEKLFF.

J is TRBJ1-5 and V is TRBV27, with 8 bases matching TRBD1. Germline CDR1 is MNHEY and CDR2 is SMNVEV (reference sequence). After removal of 6 bases from V and 4 bases from J, the junction contained 11 bases not matched to a gene. There are 16 residues in the CDR3. Written as DNA, the CDR3 is TGTGCCAGCAGCTCGACAGGGGATGCAATTAATCAGCCCCAGCATTTT. Protein product: CASSSTGDAINQPQHF.

This clone was observed once. The CDR3 nucleotides read TGCGCCAGCAGCCCCCTCCGACCGGGACAGTTTGGCTACACCTTC. This sequence encodes CASSPLRPGQFGYTF. The rearrangement uses TRBV5-1 and TRBJ1-2; TRBD1 matches at 7 bases. V was pared by 4 bases and J by 7 bases, with 13 bases of the junction left unmatched. The CDR3 covers 15 residues. Germline assignment: CDR1 SGHRS and CDR2 YFSETQ. The whole variable domain, remainder taken from reference TRBV5-1 and TRBJ1-2, is KAGVTQTPRYLIKTRGQQVTLSCSPISGHRSVSWYQQTPGQGLQFLFEYFSETQRNKGNFPGRFSGRQFSNSRSEMNVSTLELGDSALYLCASSPLRPGQFGYTFGSGTRLTVV.

This sequence joins TRBV27 and TRBJ2-3; maybe TRBD2 (6 bases). This CDR3 spans 15 amino acids. CDR1 and CDR2 from the germline V gene are MNHEY and SMNVEV (reference sequence). V gave up 4 bases and J gave up 2 bases, with 13 bases separating them. The CDR3 DNA reads as TGTGCCAGCAGTTCCCCCCGCGGGGCCACAGATACGCAGTATTTT. As protein: CASSSPRGATDTQYF.

The chain recombines TRBV18 with TRBJ1-1; 9 positions agree with TRBD1. Germline V gives CDR1 KGHSH, CDR2 LQKENI. The CDR3 has 15 residues. With V trimmed by 3 bases and J by 11 bases, 13 bases remained unmatched. CDR3 sequence reads: CASSPPGQGGEKAFF. The DNA for the CDR3 is TGTGCCAGCTCACCCCCGGGACAGGGCGGGGAGAAGGCTTTCTTT.

V is TRBV28 and J is TRBJ1-2, with unresolved D. The ends were cut back, 4 bases at V and 5 bases at J, with 11 bases in the middle. The CDR3 runs to 13 residues. CDR1 and CDR2 (germline): MDHEN, SYDVKM. The chain's CDR3 is CASSSARLYGYTF. The CDR3 DNA is TGTGCCAGCAGTTCTGCACGACTATATGGCTACACCTTC.

The CDR3 nucleotides read TGTGCCAGCAGTTCGACTAGCGGCTCACAAATCTACGAGCAGTACTTC. This gives the protein CASSSTSGSQIYEQYF. J is TRBJ2-7 and V is TRBV28; 9 bases match TRBD2. The CDR3 has 16 residues. CDR1 MDHEN and CDR2 SYDVKM come from the germline V gene. V lost 4 bases, J lost 3 bases, and 10 bases stayed unmatched.

The rearrangement joins TRBV6-1 to TRBJ1-2; no clear D. CDR1 is MNHNS, CDR2 SASEGT, per germline. The CDR3 sequence is 12 residues long. V was cut by 6 bases and J by 6 bases, with 11 bases left in between. The CDR3: CASSPPADGYTF. DNA for the CDR3: TGTGCCAGCAGCCCACCGGCGGATGGCTACACCTTC.